This TCR beta chain was documented in a study of T-cell reconstitution after alpha-beta-depleted transplantation in children. The CDR3 consists of 13 residues. Trimming pared 1 base from V and 7 bases from J, leaving 10 bases between. Germline V lookup: CDR1 KGHSH, CDR2 LQKENI. Library preparation (for TCRbeta) was performed with unique molecular identifiers. TCRdb used MiXCR to reprocess the PCR reads, holding one entry per CDR3 protein. The sample shows around 960,000 distinct CDR3 sequences, roughly 29% of them seen only once. On this clonotype: Its antigen is still unknown.

Study findings and constraints: Alpha-beta T cells present about two months after transplant were reported to originate from several hundred expanded graft clones. When one year had passed after transplant, most T-cell counts and diversity came from newly produced T cells. The study traced high day-60 TCRbeta diversity in some patients to surviving recipient T cells and thymic progenitors.

The chain is built from TRBV18 and TRBJ2-5, with unresolved D. The sequence came from a boy under two years old who had a stem cell transplant for SCID, so the T cells may come from the graft donor. This sample comprised PBMCs, mostly from graft donor cells, obtained 360 days after TCRalphabeta/CD19-depleted stem cell transplant. The CDR3 here is CASSPQGTGTQYF. As DNA, the CDR3 is TGTGCCAGCTCACCACAGGGAACTGGGACCCAGTACTTC.